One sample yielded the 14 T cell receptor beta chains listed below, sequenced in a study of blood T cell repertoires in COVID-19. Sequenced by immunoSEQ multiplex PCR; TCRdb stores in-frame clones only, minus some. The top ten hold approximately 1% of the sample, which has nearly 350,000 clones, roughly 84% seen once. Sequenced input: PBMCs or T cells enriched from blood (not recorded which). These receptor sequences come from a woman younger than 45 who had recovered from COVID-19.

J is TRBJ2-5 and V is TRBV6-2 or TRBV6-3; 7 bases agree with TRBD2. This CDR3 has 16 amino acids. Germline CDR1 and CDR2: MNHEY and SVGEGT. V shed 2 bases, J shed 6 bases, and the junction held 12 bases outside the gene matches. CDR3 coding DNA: TGTGCCAGCAGTTACGACCCAGGACTAGTTAGCAAGACCCAGTACTTC. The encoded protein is CASSYDPGLVSKTQYF.

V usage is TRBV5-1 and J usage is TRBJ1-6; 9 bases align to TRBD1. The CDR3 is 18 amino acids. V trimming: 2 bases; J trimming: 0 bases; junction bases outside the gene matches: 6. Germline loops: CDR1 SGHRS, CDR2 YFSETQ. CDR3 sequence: CASSFGQGRSSYNSPLHF. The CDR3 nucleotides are TGCGCCAGCAGCTTTGGACAGGGGAGAAGCTCCTATAATTCACCCCTCCACTTT.

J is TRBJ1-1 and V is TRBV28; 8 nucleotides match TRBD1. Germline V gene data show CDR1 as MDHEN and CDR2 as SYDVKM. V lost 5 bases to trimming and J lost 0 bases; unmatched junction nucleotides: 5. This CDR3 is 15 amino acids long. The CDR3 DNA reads TGTGCCAGCAGTGTCCCGGGACAGGTGAACACTGAAGCTTTCTTT. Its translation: CASSVPGQVNTEAFF. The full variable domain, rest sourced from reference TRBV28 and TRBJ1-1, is DVKVTQSSRYLVKRTGEKVFLECVQDMDHENMFWYRQDPGLGLRLIYFSYDVKMKEKGDIPEGYSVSREKKERFSLILESASTNQTSMYLCASSVPGQVNTEAFFGQGTRLTVV.

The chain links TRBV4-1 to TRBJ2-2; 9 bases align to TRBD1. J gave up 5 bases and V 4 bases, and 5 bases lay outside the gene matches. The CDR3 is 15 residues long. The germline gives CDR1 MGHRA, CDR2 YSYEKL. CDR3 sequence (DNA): TGCGCCAGCAGCCCTTTGGGACAGGGTACCGGGGAGCTGTTTTTT. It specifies CASSPLGQGTGELFF.

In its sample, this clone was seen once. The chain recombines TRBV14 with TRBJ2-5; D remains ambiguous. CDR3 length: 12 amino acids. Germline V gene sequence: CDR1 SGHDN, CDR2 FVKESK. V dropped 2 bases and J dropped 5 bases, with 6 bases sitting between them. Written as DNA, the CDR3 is TGTGCCAGCAGCCAACATCCCGAGACCCAGTACTTC. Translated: CASSQHPETQYF.

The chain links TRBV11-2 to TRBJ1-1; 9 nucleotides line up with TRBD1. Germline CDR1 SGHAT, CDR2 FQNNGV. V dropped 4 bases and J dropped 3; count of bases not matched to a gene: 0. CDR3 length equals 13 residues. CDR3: CASSWDRDTEAFF. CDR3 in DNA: TGTGCCAGCAGCTGGGACAGGGACACTGAAGCTTTCTTT. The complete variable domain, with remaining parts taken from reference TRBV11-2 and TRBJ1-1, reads EAGVAQSPRYKIIEKRQSVAFWCNPISGHATLYWYQQILGQGPKLLIQFQNNGVVDDSQLPKDRFSAERLKGVDSTLKIQPAKLEDSAVYLCASSWDRDTEAFFGQGTRLTVV.

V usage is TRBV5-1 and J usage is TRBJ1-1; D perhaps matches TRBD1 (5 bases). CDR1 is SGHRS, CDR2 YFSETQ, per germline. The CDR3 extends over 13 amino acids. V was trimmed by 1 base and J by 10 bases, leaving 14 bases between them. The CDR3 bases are TGCGCCAGCAGCTTGATGGGGCCCCCGCCAGCTTTCTTT. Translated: CASSLMGPPPAFF.

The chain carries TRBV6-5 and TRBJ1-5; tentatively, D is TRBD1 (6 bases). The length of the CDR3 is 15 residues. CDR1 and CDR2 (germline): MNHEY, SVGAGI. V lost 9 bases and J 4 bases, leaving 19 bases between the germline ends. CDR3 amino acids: CASKGTHSRNQPQHF. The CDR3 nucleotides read TGTGCCAGTAAGGGGACACACAGTAGGAATCAGCCCCAGCATTTT.

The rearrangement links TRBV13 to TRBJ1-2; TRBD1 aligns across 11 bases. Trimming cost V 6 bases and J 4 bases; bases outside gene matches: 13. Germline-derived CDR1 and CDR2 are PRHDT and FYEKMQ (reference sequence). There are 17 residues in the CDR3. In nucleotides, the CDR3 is TGTGCCAGCAGTTCCGGGACAGGGGGTTCCCTCGGCTATGGCTACACCTTC. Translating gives CASSSGTGGSLGYGYTF.

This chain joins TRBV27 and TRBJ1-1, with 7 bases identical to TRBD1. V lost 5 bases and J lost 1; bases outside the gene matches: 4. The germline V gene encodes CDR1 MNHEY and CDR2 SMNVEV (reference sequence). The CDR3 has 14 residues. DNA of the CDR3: TGTGCCAGCAGTGCGAGGACAGGGAACACTGAAGCTTTCTTT. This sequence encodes CASSARTGNTEAFF.

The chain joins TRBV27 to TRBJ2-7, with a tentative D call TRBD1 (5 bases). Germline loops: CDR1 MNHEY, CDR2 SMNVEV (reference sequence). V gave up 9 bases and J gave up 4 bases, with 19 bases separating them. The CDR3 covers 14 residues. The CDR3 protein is CASQTPQGSYEQYF. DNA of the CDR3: TGTGCCAGTCAAACCCCGCAGGGTAGTTACGAGCAGTACTTC.

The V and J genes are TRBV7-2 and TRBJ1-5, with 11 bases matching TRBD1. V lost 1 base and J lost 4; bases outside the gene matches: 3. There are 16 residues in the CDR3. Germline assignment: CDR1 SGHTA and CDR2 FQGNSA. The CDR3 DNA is TGTGCCAGCAGCTTAGTAGGGACAGGGGGAAATCAGCCCCAGCATTTT. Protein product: CASSLVGTGGNQPQHF.

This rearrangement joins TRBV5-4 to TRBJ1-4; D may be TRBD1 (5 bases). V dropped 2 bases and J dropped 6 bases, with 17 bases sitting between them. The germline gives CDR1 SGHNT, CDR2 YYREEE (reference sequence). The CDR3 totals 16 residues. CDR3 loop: CASSFFPLQGDEKLFF. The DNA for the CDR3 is TGTGCCAGCAGCTTTTTTCCACTTCAAGGGGATGAAAAACTGTTTTTT.

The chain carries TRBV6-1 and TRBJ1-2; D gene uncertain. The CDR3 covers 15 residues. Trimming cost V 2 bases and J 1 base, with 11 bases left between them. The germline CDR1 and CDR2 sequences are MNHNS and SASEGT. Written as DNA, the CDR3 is TGTGCCAGCAGTGAACCACGACACAGTAACTATGGCTACACCTTC. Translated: CASSEPRHSNYGYTF.